This entry is about one TCR beta chain. This clonotype was detected many times. This clone's antigen is unknown. No base-level quality is on record; no much larger clone is a single base apart. CDR1 and CDR2 (DFQATT, SNEGSKA) derive from the germline V gene (reference sequence). From V the trimming removes 0 bases and from J it removes 5 bases, while the gene matches leave 8 bases of the junction unaccounted for. The CDR3, cysteine through phenylalanine, is 17 amino acids long. CDR3 DNA only is kept here, 51 bases in frame from base 1. The sample is drawn from a study of regulatory T cells in long-lasting Graves disease (dated by TCRdb to the early 2020s). In terms of the full investigation: Antithyroid drugs had been taken for less than 3 months by newly diagnosed Graves' disease patients. A total of about 33 samples underwent TCR sequencing: approximately 13 from persistent and some 20 from newly diagnosed Graves' disease patients. This study used TCR sequencing and RNA sequencing of peripheral blood to compare persistent Graves' disease patients against newly diagnosed Graves' disease patients. The study took place in China and was registered as a clinical trial. Overall study outcomes, separate from this receptor: More public clonotypes were shared among persistent patients (roughly 2,700) than among newly diagnosed patients (roughly 1,000). Because the primary lesion, thyroid tissue, could not be accessed, the study looked at peripheral blood alone. TRBV28, TRBJ1-2 and TRBJ2-5 were preferentially used in persistent disease, while TRBV20-1 and TRBJ2-1 were favored in newly diagnosed disease. Compared with newly diagnosed patients, patients with persistent Graves' disease had lower TCR Shannon entropy and fewer highly expanded clones, which suggests clonal expansion. Sequencing and analysis were restricted to the TCR beta chain. The authors acknowledged the small sample size as a limitation that may reduce accuracy.

Library creation used multiplex PCR. Sequencing relied on an Illumina HiSeq 4000. TCR beta libraries were built with iRepertoire HTBI primers and Arm-PCR amplification of CDR3 regions. PCR products were gel purified before sequencing. The paper's data handling went like this. A total of around 59 TRBV and under 15 TRBJ segments were identified across samples and were used for gene usage analysis of CDR3 amino acid clonotypes. Filtered high-quality paired reads were merged into contigs using COPE and FqMerger. Contigs were aligned with BLAST to IMGT TRBV, TRBD and TRBJ reference genes, and CDR3 was defined per IMGT. Clonotypes above 0.1% frequency were classified as highly expanded clones. Shannon entropy was used to measure repertoire diversity, and the Gini coefficient was used to measure V-J evenness. A clonotype found in more than one individual was treated as public. The raw public data were reprocessed by TCRdb itself: fastp quality trimming at Q25, MiXCR clonotype calling, in-frame beta chains only. When rows share a CDR3 protein, they turn into one entry using the most common DNA and genes. In this record, the V and J calls reflect TCRdb's handling and not the investigators' own analysis. The sample table shows 400,000 to 500,000 distinct CDR3 sequences, and about 15% are seen once. The ten largest account for approximately 15% of the sample.

Taken with the paper, the label for time point translates to: newly diagnosed GD, antithyroid drugs for less than 3 months. For both TCR sequencing and RNA sequencing, RNA was extracted from PBMCs using TRIzol. The diagnosis of Graves' disease was made according to American Thyroid Association guidelines. Recruitment of patients was carried out at an endocrinology department in Xi'an, China. Each patient gave 8.5 to 9.5 milliliters of peripheral blood, collected in an EDTA anticoagulant tube. PBMCs were isolated by Ficoll Paque Plus density gradient separation without further T cell sorting. RNA quality was checked with an Agilent 2100 Bioanalyzer and agarose gel, and concentration with a NanoDrop 2000. A further study also used this sample, focusing on T cells in Graves' hyperthyroidism and ophthalmopathy. The second study's paper adds: A patient counted as having stable Graves' hyperthyroidism if no progression to ophthalmopathy occurred over 18 months of follow-up. Hyperthyroidism patients were newly diagnosed, with disease duration under 2 months, and aged 18 to 65 years. Exclusion was applied to patients with uncontrolled infections, other autoimmune diseases, pregnancy or lactation. Diagnoses were established on the basis of clinical symptoms, serum thyroxine and TRAb, thyroid ultrasound, and orbital computed tomography. A first-round RT-PCR of the TCR CDR3 used the HTBI primer set with the Qiagen OneStep RT-PCR kit. Most expanded thyroid clonotypes (frequency above 0.001) were also found in blood, which suggests that blood repertoires may mirror thyroid immune responses. In cross-validation, a model built on a 13 V-J signature told ophthalmopathy apart from stable hyperthyroidism with 85% to 90% sensitivity and approximately 81% specificity, and in testing the same model reached 80%/75%. In validation, the model predicted progression to ophthalmopathy a median of about 6.8 months before onset, with approximately 70% sensitivity and just under 75% specificity. To identify TCR V-J signatures that set the groups apart, the researchers used a discovery cohort of roughly 100 patients, made up of under 50 with Graves' ophthalmopathy and 57 with stable Graves' hyperthyroidism. An independent validation cohort of under 20 hyperthyroidism patients and 17 patients who later progressed to ophthalmopathy tested prospective prediction of ophthalmopathy. The approximately 90 discovery patients were divided at random into training and test sets in a 7:3 ratio. In addition, the study compared T-cell repertoires in thyroid tissue and in blood from about six Graves' hyperthyroidism patients. Once sampling was done, hyperthyroidism patients were given methimazole at a starting dose of 30 mg daily, whereas ophthalmopathy patients were given high-dose intravenous methylprednisolone. Libraries were constructed in a second round of multiplex PCR, after which size selection and purification were carried out. Libraries were sequenced paired-end with 100 bp reads on an Illumina HiSeq2000. SOAPnuke was used to process the raw data, removing reads that contained adapters or uncalled bases, had a mean Phred below 15, or lacked an exact match to the constant primer or identifier. COPE v1.2.5 was used to merge high-quality paired reads, and clonotypes were defined as unique nucleotide sequences. MiTCR v1.1 was used to align clonotypes to the IMGT TRBV, TRBD and TRBJ reference segments. The analysis included only V-J combinations with a frequency above 0.0001, which together covered 99.2% of the repertoires. A TCS score was defined as the ratio between F50 (clonal expansion) and ExV (chaos), using BLOSUM62-based TCRdist between CDR3 peptides within each V-J. Welch's t-statistics and random forest reduced roughly 540 V-J features to 10 to 15, which were used in a naive Bayes classifier (R e1071). Sample size was not statistically predetermined, and blinding of investigators to group allocation was not performed. TCR Vbeta CDR3 sequencing of approximately 140 peripheral blood samples (43 ophthalmopathy, some 75 hyperthyroidism and some 17 progressor patients) is reported in the paper.

The V gene is TRBV20-1 and the J gene is TRBJ2-3, with 13 junctional bases fitting TRBD2. Sequencing used peripheral blood mononuclear cells (PBMCs), obtained at new diagnosis, from a patient treated with antithyroid drugs. The receptor comes from a young woman with Graves disease. Donor details come from another sample of the same person, matched by shared clones. The CDR3 sequence is CSARDSGLAGWVDTQYF. The base sequence is TGCAGTGCTAGAGATTCGGGACTAGCGGGATGGGTAGATACGCAGTATTTT.